Following are 11 T cell receptor beta chains from one sample sequenced in a study of early T cells in non-severe SARS-CoV-2 infection. TCRdb analysed the 5' RACE reads with MiXCR anew, one entry per CDR3 protein. The sample records about 97,000 distinct CDR3 sequences, approximately 10% being singletons. Here the sequenced sample was whole blood, taken at baseline. The receptors stem from an adult who was a healthcare worker with PCR-confirmed SARS-CoV-2 infection or an uninfected control (not recorded which).

CDR3 DNA: TGCGCCAGCAGTGACCCAGGACGGTCTGGGGCCAACGTCCTGACTTTC. This encodes CASSDPGRSGANVLTF. The chain uses TRBV10-2 and TRBJ2-6; D gene ambiguous. This CDR3 is 16 amino acids long. V gave up 3 bases and J gave up 1 base, with 10 bases separating them. Germline-derived CDR1 and CDR2 are WSHSY and SAAADI.

This clonotype was counted a few times. The chain combines TRBV14 with TRBJ2-1; tentatively, D is TRBD2 (5 bases). In germline, CDR1 is SGHDN, CDR2 FVKESK. The CDR3 sequence is 12 residues long. With 4 bases removed from V and 12 bases from J, the gap between germline ends came to 13 bases. CDR3 protein: CASSLIRERQFF. CDR3 in DNA: TGTGCCAGCAGCCTCATCCGGGAAAGGCAGTTCTTC.

Ten or more counts support this clonotype. This CDR3 reads CASNPTGSRTEAFF. CDR3 DNA: TGTGCCAGCAACCCAACGGGGAGTCGCACTGAAGCTTTCTTT. The V call is TRBV7-8, the J call TRBJ1-1; D not certain. Trimming removed 7 bases at V and 4 bases at J, with 16 bases between. The CDR3 runs to 14 residues. Germline V CDR1 and CDR2: SGHVS, FQNEAQ.

The V gene is TRBV14, the J gene TRBJ2-1; D not certain. V shed 4 bases and J shed 12 bases, with 19 bases lying between them. CDR1 SGHDN and CDR2 FVKESK come from the germline V gene. The CDR3 sequence is 14 residues long. The CDR3 spells CASSLTPSGRGQFF. In DNA form, the CDR3 reads TGTGCCAGCAGCCTAACGCCCTCGGGCCGCGGGCAGTTCTTC.

This clonotype was picked up a small number of times. CDR3: CSLKQGSGTDTQYF. The CDR3 DNA is TGCAGCCTCAAACAGGGTTCGGGCACAGATACGCAGTATTTT. The J gene is TRBJ2-3, the V gene TRBV29-1, with a possible D match to TRBD1 (6 bases). The CDR3 consists of 14 residues. Germline V gene data show CDR1 as SQVTM and CDR2 as ANQGSEA. V was pared by 8 bases and J by 1 base, with 16 bases between.

This clonotype has more than one count but fewer than ten. V usage is TRBV27 and J usage is TRBJ1-3; 12 bases are shared with TRBD1. The length of the CDR3 is 19 residues. Trimming at V came to 2 bases and at J to 2 bases, leaving 10 bases not matched to a gene. The V gene's germline CDR1 is MNHEY and CDR2 SMNVEV (reference sequence). This CDR3 reads CASSLGDRGLENAGNTIYF. The CDR3, as DNA: TGTGCCAGCAGTTTAGGGGACAGGGGGCTGGAGAATGCTGGAAACACCATATATTTT.

This clonotype was found many times. V is TRBV10-3 and J is TRBJ2-3, with 8 bases identical to TRBD2. Trimming removed 6 bases from V and 3 bases from J; junction bases left unmatched: 14. The CDR3 has 17 amino acids. Germline V CDR1 and CDR2: ENHRY, SYGVKD. This CDR3 is CAIRAHQSGSLTDTQYF. CDR3 nucleotide sequence: TGTGCCATCAGGGCCCATCAAAGCGGGAGTTTGACAGATACGCAGTATTTT.

This clonotype appeared a few times. The chain joins TRBV10-3 to TRBJ2-3, with 10 nucleotides matching TRBD2. The CDR3 has 15 amino acids. In germline, CDR1 is ENHRY, CDR2 SYGVKD. The V gene end was trimmed by 7 bases and the J gene end by 4 bases; junction bases not matched to a gene: 8. This CDR3 reads CAINSGGAIPDTQYF. CDR3 nucleotide sequence: TGTGCCATCAACAGCGGGGGGGCCATCCCAGATACGCAGTATTTT.

V usage is TRBV10-3 and J usage is TRBJ2-7; D could derive from TRBD1 or TRBD2 (5 bases each). The germline gives CDR1 ENHRY, CDR2 SYGVKD. The V gene lost 3 bases and the J gene lost 3 bases, with 12 bases spanning the gap. The CDR3 is 14 amino acids. The CDR3 DNA is TGTGCCATCAGTGACCCCGTGGGGGACTACGAGCAGTACTTC. Translating gives CAISDPVGDYEQYF.

This clonotype appeared a few times. The chain carries TRBV7-3 and TRBJ2-1; no reliable D call. Germline CDR1 reads SGHTA; CDR2 reads FQGTGA. The CDR3 loop spans 12 amino acids. V lost 2 bases, J lost 5 bases, and 4 bases lay in between. The CDR3 protein is CASSLVDNEQFF. CDR3 coding DNA: TGTGCCAGCAGCTTAGTAGACAATGAGCAGTTCTTC.

This clonotype has only a few counts. This chain connects TRBV6-5 to TRBJ1-2, with no clear D. CDR3 length: 13 residues. Germline assignment: CDR1 MNHEY and CDR2 SVGAGI. V was pared by 7 bases and J by 4 bases, with 13 bases between. The CDR3 sequence: CASTQDGRYGYTF. CDR3 nucleotides: TGTGCCAGCACTCAGGACGGCCGCTATGGCTACACCTTC.